Shown below are 9 T cell receptor beta chains from a single sample sequenced in a study of CXCR3-negative and CXCR3-positive naive CD8 T cells. Via 5' RACE with UMI labels, TRB cDNA libraries were prepared. Using the 5' RACE reads, TCRdb records one entry per CDR3 protein without DNA. This sample's clone table lists some 50,000 distinct CDR3 sequences. The specimen sequenced was naive CXCR3- CD8+ T cells from blood. Sample subset: CD45RO-CCR7+CD27+CD95- naive CD8+ T cells lacking CXCR3 (TNR3-). Source of these receptors: a human donor in good health. Some clones in this sample may be carry-over from other donors' samples.

J is TRBJ2-1 and V is TRBV5-4. The CDR3 consists of 12 residues. Germline values: CDR1 SGHNT, CDR2 YYREEE (reference sequence). The chain's CDR3 is CASSLTWDEQFF. Supplemented by reference TRBV5-4 and TRBJ2-1, the full variable domain reads ETGVTQSPTHLIKTRGQQVTLRCSSQSGHNTVSWYQQALGQGPQFIFQYYREEENGRGNFPPRFSGLQFPNYSSELNVNALELDDSALYLCASSLTWDEQFFGPGTRLTVL.

V is TRBV7-8 and J is TRBJ2-7. The CDR3 extends over 15 amino acids. Germline V lookup: CDR1 SGHVS, CDR2 FQNEAQ. The CDR3 spells CASSLVGVSSYEQYF.

This CDR3 reads CASSLVGQGNYEQYF. This chain links TRBV7-2 with TRBJ2-5; TCRdb designates TRBD1, a call that cannot be tested without DNA. Per the germline V gene, CDR1 is SGHTA and CDR2 is FQGNSA. CDR3 length equals 15 residues.

The chain links TRBV28 to TRBJ2-7; TCRdb reports TRBD2, a call that lacks DNA to check it against. The CDR3 is 15 residues long. Germline V CDR1 and CDR2: MDHEN, SYDVKM. Here the CDR3 reads CASTLAGGPSYEQYF.

The chain links TRBV19 to TRBJ1-1; TCRdb designates TRBD1, a call that cannot be tested without DNA. Germline assignment: CDR1 LNHDA and CDR2 SQIVND (reference sequence). This CDR3 is built from 13 residues. CDR3 protein: CASSLAGPTEAFF.

The V gene is TRBV7-8, the J gene TRBJ2-7; without DNA, the TCRdb call of TRBD2 cannot be checked. Germline CDR1 SGHVS, CDR2 FQNEAQ. This CDR3 region has 15 residues. The CDR3 sequence: CASSAGSKSSYEQYF.

The J gene is TRBJ2-3, the V gene TRBV10-3; checking the TCRdb D call of TRBD2 is not possible without DNA. The CDR3 runs 17 residues. The germline gives CDR1 ENHRY, CDR2 SYGVKD. The CDR3 loop is CAISGSRVEGLTDTQYF.

The chain employs TRBV4-1 and TRBJ2-5; TCRdb picks TRBD1, but there is no DNA to check that call. The CDR3 loop spans 16 amino acids. Looked up from germline, CDR1 is MGHRA and CDR2 is YSYEKL. This chain's CDR3 is CASSHLKGQGAVEQYF.

The chain employs TRBV7-9 and TRBJ2-3; absent DNA, TCRdb's TRBD2 call cannot be checked. Germline V gene sequence: CDR1 SEHNR, CDR2 FQNEAQ (reference sequence). This CDR3 has 14 residues. The CDR3 loop reads CASSPKEGTDTQYF.